These 9 T cell receptor beta chains came from one sample sequenced in a study of identical twins (dated by TCRdb to about 2016). Library preparation employed 5' RACE. TCRdb names Illumina HiSeq 2000 as the instrument used. TCRdb took the public reads, trimmed them with fastp at Q25, ran MiXCR for clone calling and kept in-frame beta chains. Records with the same CDR3 protein are collapsed into one entry carrying the most frequent genes and DNA. This sample lists fewer than 550,000 distinct CDR3 sequences; approximately 14% were detected once. Together, the top ten hold roughly 0.46% of the sample. The data also belong to a second study, concerning yellow fever vaccine responses in identical twins.

Sample: CD4+ T cells sorted from blood. Receptors originate from a woman between 18 and 30 years old in good health.

The CDR3 reads CASSQKDSQETQYF. The CDR3, as DNA: TGTGCCAGCAGCCAGAAGGACAGCCAAGAGACCCAGTACTTC. The chain has TRBV3-1 and TRBJ2-5; tentatively, D is TRBD1 (6 bases). The ends were cut back, 3 bases at V and 1 base at J, with 9 bases in the middle. This CDR3 has 14 residues. Germline V gives CDR1 LGHDT, CDR2 YNNKEL (reference sequence).

This clonotype was seen only a few times. Here the CDR3 reads CASSPRASYGYTF. The CDR3 coding sequence is TGTGCCAGCAGCCCCAGGGCGTCCTATGGCTACACCTTC. The chain uses TRBV11-2 and TRBJ1-2; possible D gene TRBD1, 5 bases. Germline CDR1 reads SGHAT; CDR2 reads FQNNGV. This CDR3 contains 13 residues. V lost 5 bases, J lost 4 bases, and 11 bases lay in between.

This clonotype was observed a few times. The genes are TRBV11-2 and TRBJ2-1; D remains ambiguous. Germline assignment: CDR1 SGHAT and CDR2 FQNNGV. CDR3 length equals 16 residues. V was cut by 6 bases and J by 2 bases, with 17 bases left in between. CDR3 loop: CASSLEISVAYNEQFF. The CDR3 region has the DNA TGTGCCAGCAGTCTAGAGATATCAGTGGCCTACAATGAGCAGTTCTTC.

Of note for this clonotype: The junction departs from germline at one end; a sequencing error may be responsible. V usage is TRBV10-3 and J usage is TRBJ2-1; D may match TRBD1 or TRBD2 (5 bases each). This CDR3 has 15 residues. Germline-derived CDR1 and CDR2 are ENHRY and SYGVKD. The CDR3 is CAISDKGSGANEQFF. CDR3 coding DNA: TGTGCCATAAGTGATAAGGGGTCCGGGGCTAATGAGCAGTTCTTC.

About this clonotype: The DNA is left out, because the CDR3 cannot be placed on it with certainty; the CDR3 is given as TCRdb lists it. The chain is built from TRBV21-1 and TRBJ2-1; the DNA was not compared with TRBD2, the D call given in the table. TRBV21-1 is assigned pseudogene status. The CDR3 extends over 22 residues, inclusive of both ends. This CDR3 is CASSTPSPYQAIIVPYRCEQFF.

At least ten counts were recorded for this clonotype. The chain employs TRBV5-1 and TRBJ1-1; weak D call: TRBD1 (6 bases). From germline, CDR1 is SGHRS and CDR2 YFSETQ. The CDR3 runs 16 residues. V lost 5 bases, J lost 1 base, and 18 bases lay in between. The CDR3 reads CASRPKPGQQNTEAFF. CDR3 nucleotide sequence: TGCGCCAGCAGACCTAAACCGGGACAACAGAACACTGAAGCTTTCTTT.

This clonotype was seen at least ten times. This chain connects TRBV29-1 to TRBJ1-1, with a weak D call TRBD1 (5 bases). The CDR3 sequence is 12 residues long. Germline V gene lookup returns CDR1 SQVTM and CDR2 ANQGSEA. Trimming took 7 bases from V and 2 from J, leaving 11 bases between them. CDR3: CSGGTVNTEAFF. CDR3 coding DNA: TGCAGCGGTGGGACGGTTAACACTGAAGCTTTCTTT.

The chain joins TRBV28 to TRBJ2-2; the D is unclear. The CDR3 loop spans 15 amino acids. The ends were cut back, 4 bases at V and 4 bases at J, with 13 bases in the middle. Germline V gene sequence: CDR1 MDHEN, CDR2 SYDVKM. The CDR3 sequence is CASSYAQGGTGELFF. CDR3 sequence (DNA): TGTGCCAGCAGTTACGCCCAAGGCGGCACCGGGGAGCTGTTTTTT.

The J gene is TRBJ2-5, the V gene TRBV12-3 or TRBV12-4, with D unclear. The CDR3 is 15 residues long. V lost 5 bases to trimming and J lost 0 bases, with 13 bases between them. CDR3 in DNA: TGTGCCAGCAGTCTCGAGGAACTCTACCAAGAGACCCAGTACTTC. Protein product: CASSLEELYQETQYF.